This entry features one TCR beta chain sequence. Its target is unknown. The data stem from a study of T cell responses to AZD1222 COVID-19 vaccine. The CDR3 loop spans 15 amino acids. The V end lost 4 bases, the J end lost 4 bases, and 18 bases lay between the germline ends. Germline CDR1 and CDR2: SGHRS and YFSETQ. This table comes from immunoSEQ multiplex PCR, and its TCRdb copy is limited to in-frame clones, with some not included. The repertoire holds over 150,000 clones, roughly 90% seen once, with over 15% in the top ten. Study findings and constraints: Two AZD1222 administrations were followed by greater Spike-specific TCR breadth and depth. Among the donors, most were white British and more were female, and clonal diversity was possibly underestimated.

This clonotype was obtained from an adult in good health. This chain joins TRBV5-1 and TRBJ2-7, with D tentatively TRBD1 (7 bases). The sequences come from peripheral blood, collected on day 0 of AZD1222 vaccination. The CDR3 DNA is TGCGCCAGCAGCGTAGGCGGGACAGCCGAGTACGAGCAGTACTTC. Its protein product is CASSVGGTAEYEQYF.